Listed below are T cell receptor beta chains from one sample, sequenced in a study of CD8 T cells in ankylosing spondylitis. MiXCR, run by TCRdb on the 5' RACE reads, gives a single entry per CDR3 protein. The sample records about 140,000 distinct CDR3 sequences, around 10% being singletons. Source material: blood, either unsorted or a sorted T cell fraction (not recorded which). These receptors all come from a female donor with ankylosing spondylitis or in good health (not recorded which). Each CDR3 is given with its conserved first and last residue. A D gene is named only where the DNA matches it firmly. The size of a clone is reported for some rows only, either as once, few or many, or as a class for expanded clones.

clone size: many; V gene: TRBV7-8; J gene: TRBJ2-1; CDR3 length: 14; D gene: .; CDR3 protein: CASSLGENHNEQFF; CDR3 DNA: TGTGCCAGCAGCTTAGGAGAAAACCACAATGAGCAGTTCTTC
clone size: many; V gene: TRBV28; J gene: TRBJ2-7; CDR3 length: 14; D gene: .; CDR3 protein: CASSFTRGSYEQYF; CDR3 DNA: TGTGCCAGCAGTTTTACCAGGGGCTCCTACGAGCAGTACTTC
clone size: many; V gene: TRBV6-2/TRBV6-3; J gene: TRBJ1-1; CDR3 length: 13; D gene: .; CDR3 protein: CATLRGGSTEAFF; CDR3 DNA: TGTGCCACCTTGAGGGGTGGTAGCACTGAAGCTTTCTTT
clone size: few; V gene: TRBV3-1; J gene: TRBJ2-7; CDR3 length: 13; D gene: .; CDR3 protein: CASSLAIGYEQYF; CDR3 DNA: TGTGCCAGCAGCCTCGCAATAGGCTACGAGCAGTACTTC
clone size: many; V gene: TRBV3-1; J gene: TRBJ1-1; CDR3 length: 18; D gene: .; CDR3 protein: CASSRGGRGGSMNTEAFF; CDR3 DNA: TGTGCCAGCAGCCGAGGGGGGAGGGGGGGTTCTATGAACACTGAAGCTTTCTTT
clone size: many; V gene: TRBV12-3/TRBV12-4; J gene: TRBJ1-1; CDR3 length: 13; D gene: .; CDR3 protein: CASGRTVSFEAFF; CDR3 DNA: TGTGCCAGCGGCAGGACAGTGTCGTTTGAAGCTTTCTTT
clone size: many; V gene: TRBV5-1; J gene: TRBJ2-7; CDR3 length: 15; D gene: .; CDR3 protein: CASSLDGDPSYEQYF; CDR3 DNA: TGCGCCAGCAGCTTGGATGGGGATCCCTCCTACGAGCAGTACTTC
clone size: few; V gene: TRBV19; J gene: TRBJ1-6; CDR3 length: 19; D gene: TRBD1; CDR3 protein: CASSIDLLRQGANHSPLHF; CDR3 DNA: TGTGCCAGTAGTATAGATCTATTGCGGCAGGGGGCTAATCATTCACCCCTCCACTTT
clone size: many; V gene: TRBV7-2; J gene: TRBJ2-3; CDR3 length: 15; D gene: .; CDR3 protein: CASSLLGRGTDTQYF; CDR3 DNA: TGTGCCAGCAGCTTACTCGGACGAGGCACAGATACGCAGTATTTT
clone size: many; V gene: TRBV19; J gene: TRBJ2-1; CDR3 length: 18; D gene: .; CDR3 protein: CASRTPPVQRVSCNEQFF; CDR3 DNA: TGTGCCAGTAGAACCCCTCCGGTACAGCGTGTTTCTTGCAATGAGCAGTTCTTC
clone size: many; V gene: TRBV7-6; J gene: TRBJ2-6; CDR3 length: 15; D gene: TRBD1; CDR3 protein: CASSLGQSGANVLTF; CDR3 DNA: TGTGCCAGCAGCTTGGGACAGTCTGGGGCCAACGTCCTGACTTTC
clone size: many; V gene: TRBV12-3/TRBV12-4; J gene: TRBJ2-7; CDR3 length: 16; D gene: .; CDR3 protein: CASSLYTSREPYEQYF; CDR3 DNA: TGTGCCAGCAGTTTGTATACGAGCAGGGAACCCTACGAGCAGTACTTC
clone size: many; V gene: TRBV7-9; J gene: TRBJ1-1; CDR3 length: 13; D gene: .; CDR3 protein: CASRPESGAEAFF; CDR3 DNA: TGTGCCAGCAGGCCCGAATCGGGTGCTGAAGCTTTCTTT
clone size: once; V gene: TRBV18; J gene: TRBJ1-4; CDR3 length: 14; D gene: .; CDR3 protein: CASSPFETNEKLFF; CDR3 DNA: TGTGCCAGCTCACCATTCGAAACTAATGAAAAACTGTTTTTT
clone size: many; V gene: TRBV18; J gene: TRBJ2-6; CDR3 length: 19; D gene: TRBD1; CDR3 protein: CASSPPGQGAISGANVLTF; CDR3 DNA: TGTGCCAGCTCACCACCGGGACAGGGGGCGATAAGTGGGGCCAACGTCCTGACTTTC
clone size: few; V gene: TRBV5-4; J gene: TRBJ1-3; CDR3 length: 16; D gene: .; CDR3 protein: CASSLGTPGAGNTIYF; CDR3 DNA: TGTGCCAGCAGCCTCGGGACCCCGGGAGCTGGAAACACCATATATTTT
clone size: many; V gene: TRBV20-1; J gene: TRBJ1-1; CDR3 length: 13; D gene: .; CDR3 protein: CSAARGMNTEAFF; CDR3 DNA: TGCAGTGCAGCCCGGGGGATGAACACTGAAGCTTTCTTT
clone size: many; V gene: TRBV29-1; J gene: TRBJ2-7; CDR3 length: 13; D gene: .; CDR3 protein: CSVGRDLDYEQYF; CDR3 DNA: TGCAGCGTTGGGCGGGACCTCGACTACGAGCAGTACTTC
clone size: many; V gene: TRBV29-1; J gene: TRBJ1-1; CDR3 length: 13; D gene: .; CDR3 protein: CSGVVGWSTEAFF; CDR3 DNA: TGCAGCGGGGTGGTGGGCTGGAGCACTGAAGCTTTCTTT
clone size: many; V gene: TRBV20-1; J gene: TRBJ1-6; CDR3 length: 14; D gene: .; CDR3 protein: CSAKPGLNNSPLHF; CDR3 DNA: TGCAGTGCTAAGCCGGGACTGAATAATTCACCCCTCCACTTT
clone size: many; V gene: TRBV14; J gene: TRBJ2-2; CDR3 length: 21; D gene: TRBD2; CDR3 protein: CASSQAFSGRVSLRNTGELFF; CDR3 DNA: TGTGCCAGCAGCCAAGCCTTTAGCGGGAGAGTATCCTTAAGGAACACCGGGGAGCTGTTTTTT
clone size: many; V gene: TRBV5-1; J gene: TRBJ2-1; CDR3 length: 15; D gene: TRBD2; CDR3 protein: CASSLAGTSFNEQFF; CDR3 DNA: TGCGCCAGCAGCTTGGCCGGGACTAGTTTTAATGAGCAGTTCTTC
clone size: .; V gene: TRBV5-6; J gene: TRBJ2-1; CDR3 length: 10; D gene: .; CDR3 protein: CASGGNEQFF; CDR3 DNA: TGTGCCAGCGGGGGCAATGAGCAGTTCTTC
clone size: many; V gene: TRBV5-1; J gene: TRBJ1-1; CDR3 length: 14; D gene: .; CDR3 protein: CASSLSQSMPEAFF; CDR3 DNA: TGCGCCAGCAGCTTGTCGCAGAGCATGCCTGAAGCTTTCTTT
clone size: many; V gene: TRBV29-1; J gene: TRBJ1-2; CDR3 length: 13; D gene: .; CDR3 protein: CSGGKTGAYGYTF; CDR3 DNA: TGCAGCGGAGGAAAAACCGGGGCCTATGGCTACACCTTC
clone size: many; V gene: TRBV5-8; J gene: TRBJ2-7; CDR3 length: 14; D gene: .; CDR3 protein: CASSLAVSLYEQYF; CDR3 DNA: TGTGCCAGCAGCTTGGCTGTCAGCCTCTACGAGCAGTACTTC
clone size: many; V gene: TRBV2; J gene: TRBJ1-1; CDR3 length: 15; D gene: .; CDR3 protein: CARIMGGSGNTEAFF; CDR3 DNA: TGTGCCAGAATTATGGGGGGGTCAGGGAACACTGAAGCTTTCTTT
clone size: many; V gene: TRBV10-3; J gene: TRBJ1-1; CDR3 length: 14; D gene: .; CDR3 protein: CAISGDSMNTEAFF; CDR3 DNA: TGTGCCATCAGCGGGGACTCTATGAACACTGAAGCTTTCTTT
clone size: many; V gene: TRBV5-1; J gene: TRBJ1-6; CDR3 length: 16; D gene: TRBD1; CDR3 protein: CASSSLTGGANSPLHF; CDR3 DNA: TGCGCCAGCAGCTCCCTAACAGGGGGCGCAAATTCACCCCTCCACTTT
clone size: many; V gene: TRBV28; J gene: TRBJ2-7; CDR3 length: 14; D gene: .; CDR3 protein: CASSGSLSSYEQYF; CDR3 DNA: TGTGCCAGCAGTGGCTCCCTGAGCTCCTACGAGCAGTACTTC
clone size: .; V gene: TRBV7-2; J gene: TRBJ2-1; CDR3 length: 14; D gene: .; CDR3 protein: CASSPQSTDNEQFF; CDR3 DNA: TGTGCCAGCAGCCCACAATCCACAGACAATGAGCAGTTCTTC
clone size: many; V gene: TRBV5-1; J gene: TRBJ1-2; CDR3 length: 15; D gene: TRBD1; CDR3 protein: CASSPQGGTNYGYTF; CDR3 DNA: TGCGCCAGCAGCCCCCAGGGGGGGACTAACTATGGCTACACCTTC
clone size: many; V gene: TRBV18; J gene: TRBJ2-7; CDR3 length: 16; D gene: .; CDR3 protein: CASSLLSSPNSYEQYF; CDR3 DNA: TGTGCCAGCTCCCTTTTATCCTCGCCCAATTCCTACGAGCAGTACTTC
clone size: many; V gene: TRBV10-3; J gene: TRBJ2-1; CDR3 length: 15; D gene: .; CDR3 protein: CAISGSGRAYNEQFF; CDR3 DNA: TGTGCCATCAGTGGATCAGGACGGGCATACAATGAGCAGTTCTTC
clone size: many; V gene: TRBV10-2; J gene: TRBJ1-2; CDR3 length: 16; D gene: TRBD1; CDR3 protein: CASSVRKTGKHYGYTF; CDR3 DNA: TGCGCCAGCAGTGTGCGAAAGACAGGGAAACATTATGGCTACACCTTC
clone size: many; V gene: TRBV20-1; J gene: TRBJ1-5; CDR3 length: 14; D gene: .; CDR3 protein: CSATRTDSNQPQHF; CDR3 DNA: TGCAGTGCGACTCGGACCGATAGCAATCAGCCCCAGCATTTT
clone size: many; V gene: TRBV18; J gene: TRBJ2-7; CDR3 length: 13; D gene: .; CDR3 protein: CASSPGTRDEQYF; CDR3 DNA: TGTGCCAGCTCACCAGGGACAAGGGACGAGCAGTACTTC
clone size: .; V gene: TRBV18; J gene: TRBJ2-7; CDR3 length: 15; D gene: .; CDR3 protein: CASSPGDLSSYEQYF; CDR3 DNA: TGTGCCAGCTCACCAGGGGACTTGTCCTCCTACGAGCAGTACTTC
clone size: many; V gene: TRBV5-1; J gene: TRBJ2-2; CDR3 length: 14; D gene: .; CDR3 protein: CASSLYEVTGELFF; CDR3 DNA: TGCGCCAGCAGCTTGTATGAGGTTACCGGGGAGCTGTTTTTT
clone size: .; V gene: TRBV6-4; J gene: TRBJ2-2; CDR3 length: 15; D gene: .; CDR3 protein: CASSDFPRTPGELFF; CDR3 DNA: TGTGCCAGCAGTGACTTTCCCCGAACCCCCGGGGAGCTGTTTTTT
clone size: many; V gene: TRBV19; J gene: TRBJ1-3; CDR3 length: 15; D gene: TRBD1; CDR3 protein: CASSRPGQPGNTIYF; CDR3 DNA: TGTGCCAGTAGTCGCCCGGGACAGCCTGGAAACACCATATATTTT
clone size: many; V gene: TRBV3-1; J gene: TRBJ2-1; CDR3 length: 12; D gene: TRBD2; CDR3 protein: CASSDSGRAQFF; CDR3 DNA: TGTGCCAGCAGCGATAGCGGGAGAGCGCAGTTCTTC
clone size: many; V gene: TRBV15; J gene: TRBJ2-5; CDR3 length: 15; D gene: .; CDR3 protein: CATSRDPTSKETQYF; CDR3 DNA: TGTGCCACCAGCAGAGATCCGACTAGTAAAGAGACCCAGTACTTC
clone size: many; V gene: TRBV30; J gene: TRBJ1-1; CDR3 length: 15; D gene: .; CDR3 protein: CASNYSPTGSTEAFF; CDR3 DNA: TGTGCCTCCAACTACAGCCCGACAGGCAGCACTGAAGCTTTCTTT
clone size: many; V gene: TRBV7-2; J gene: TRBJ2-3; CDR3 length: 15; D gene: TRBD2; CDR3 protein: CASSHGLAGTDTQYF; CDR3 DNA: TGTGCCAGCAGCCACGGACTAGCGGGGACAGATACGCAGTATTTT